The present T cell receptor beta chain was sequenced within a study of blood T cell repertoires in COVID-19. Background on the study: Sample material is recorded as cDNA or gDNA derived from T cells, B-cell-depleted T cells, or PBMCs.

Germline-derived CDR1 and CDR2 are KGHSH and LQKENI. The CDR3 is 14 amino acids. Unmatched junction bases numbered 7, after V lost 5 bases and J lost 4 bases. The age range of participants was about 18 to 90 years, with residence in 20 to 25 US areas. Repertoires were generated with immunoSEQ multiplex PCR, while TCRdb's copy carries only in-frame clones and drops some. Seen here are a few hundred thousand clones, approximately 91% observed once, and the top ten hold approximately 8.3%. The sample was PBMCs or T cells enriched from blood (not recorded which). The clonotype originates from a woman aged 60-75 years who had recovered from COVID-19. The V and J genes are TRBV18 and TRBJ1-2; 7 bases match TRBD1. This chain's CDR3 is CASSRGQPTYGYTF. The CDR3, as DNA: TGTGCCAGCTCAAGGGGACAGCCGACCTATGGCTACACCTTC.